This TCR beta chain was recorded in a study of OX40 agonist ivuxolimab in advanced cancers. About the research overall: Checkpoint inhibitors had been given previously to roughly 40% of patients. Study results and caveats: Low normalized clonal expansion also occurred in some nonresponding patients. Partial responders at 0.1-3.0 mg/kg had among the lowest clonal expansion.

The repertoire was sequenced with immunoSEQ multiplex PCR; TCRdb's copy has only in-frame clones and lacks some. The table has 55,000 to 70,000 clones, 75% to 90% seen once. Trimming left V 0 bases short and J 8 bases short, with 11 bases between. Germline CDR1 reads MNHEY; CDR2 reads SVGAGI. The CDR3 consists of 14 residues. Concerning this clone: The antigen remains unidentified.

The sequences come from CD4+ or CD8+ T cells sorted from blood, collected in a trial of the OX40 agonist ivuxolimab. The receptor comes from an adult with an advanced solid tumor such as melanoma, head and neck, liver or kidney cancer. The V and J genes are TRBV6-5 and TRBJ2-1; D is possibly TRBD1 (5 bases). DNA of the CDR3: TGTGCCAGCAGTTACTCGCGACAGTTCGATGAGCAGTTCTTC. This sequence encodes CASSYSRQFDEQFF.